The text below deals with one T cell receptor beta chain. What it binds is unknown. The sample comes from a study of shared clonotypes between healthy human individuals. In the study overall: CD4 naive and CD4 memory each took three plates per donor, while CD8 naive took two and CD8 memory one. Study conclusions and caveats: On the whole, naive subsets had larger estimated richness than memory subsets had.

The data were produced by immunoSEQ multiplex PCR, yet TCRdb's version contains in-frame clones alone and is incomplete. The data contain some 2.3 million clones, 90% to 95% of them singletons. All donors qualified as healthy HIV-negative adults and had experienced no recent acute infections or vaccinations. The V and J ends lost 2 bases and 0 bases respectively, with 14 bases between them. Germline CDR1 SGHRS, CDR2 YFSETQ. The CDR3 spans 16 residues. The genes are TRBV5-1 and TRBJ1-1, with D perhaps TRBD1 (6 bases). Specimen: naive CD4+ T cells from PBMCs. Subset indicated: CD45RA+ positively selected. This TCR was recovered from a man aged 18 to 35 in good health. Some clones in this sample may be carry-over from other donors' samples. This CDR3 reads CASSFGGPSMNTEAFF. As DNA, the CDR3 is TGCGCCAGCAGCTTCGGGGGGCCGTCCATGAACACTGAAGCTTTCTTT.